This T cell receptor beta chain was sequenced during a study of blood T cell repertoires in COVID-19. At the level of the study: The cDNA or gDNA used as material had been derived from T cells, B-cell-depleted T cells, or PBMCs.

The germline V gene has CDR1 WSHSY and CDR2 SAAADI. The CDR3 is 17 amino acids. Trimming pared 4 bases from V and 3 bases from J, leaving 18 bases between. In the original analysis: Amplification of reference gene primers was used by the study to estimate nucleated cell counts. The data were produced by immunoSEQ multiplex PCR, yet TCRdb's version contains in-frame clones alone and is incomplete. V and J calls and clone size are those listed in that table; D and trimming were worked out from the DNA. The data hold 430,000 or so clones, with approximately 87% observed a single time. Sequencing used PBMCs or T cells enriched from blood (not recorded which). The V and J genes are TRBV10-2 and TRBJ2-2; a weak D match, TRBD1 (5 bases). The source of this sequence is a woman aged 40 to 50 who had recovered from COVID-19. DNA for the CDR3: TGCGCCAGCAGTGTCCAGTCATGGGGCTATGACACCGGGGAGCTGTTTTTT. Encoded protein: CASSVQSWGYDTGELFF.